One and the same sample provided the 13 T cell receptor beta chains below, sequenced in a study of identical twins. TCRdb reanalysed the 5' RACE reads using MiXCR and keeps one entry per CDR3 protein. Seen here are 210,000 or so distinct CDR3 sequences, 15% to 20% observed once, and the top ten hold about 38%. The same data also contributed to another study, on T cells expressing NK-cell markers.

Sequencing used CD8+ T cells sorted from blood. These receptors were collected from a woman under 30 in good health.

The gene calls are TRBV5-5 and TRBJ1-5; a possible D gene is TRBD1 (6 bases). V shed 0 bases and J shed 7 bases, with 8 bases lying between them. CDR3 size: 13 residues. Germline V lookup: CDR1 SGHKS, CDR2 YYEKEE (reference sequence). As DNA, the CDR3 is TGTGCCAGCAGCTTGGGGGGGCTGCAGCCCCAGCATTTT. Residues: CASSLGGLQPQHF.

The table lists this clonotype with a few counts. This chain links TRBV5-6 with TRBJ1-2; 9 positions match TRBD1. V lost 3 bases to trimming and J lost 3 bases; unmatched junction nucleotides: 9. This CDR3 spans 16 amino acids. Germline V CDR1 and CDR2: SGHDT, YYEEEE. The CDR3 DNA reads TGTGCCAGCAGCTCCCTGGACAGGGGAAGGGACTATGGCTACACCTTC. Protein: CASSSLDRGRDYGYTF.

This clonotype was seen only a few times. V gene TRBV7-9 combines with J gene TRBJ2-3, with 7 bases fitting TRBD2. From germline, CDR1 is SEHNR and CDR2 FQNEAQ (reference sequence). This CDR3 is 16 amino acids long. Germline trimming cut 0 bases from V and 2 bases from J; bases unmatched to any gene: 5. The CDR3 bases are TGTGCCAGCAGCTTAGCGCTCGGGGGGAACACAGATACGCAGTATTTT. This sequence encodes CASSLALGGNTDTQYF.

This clonotype was observed a few times. The V call is TRBV4-3, the J call TRBJ2-1; D gene ambiguous. Between the trimmed V and J ends, which lost 0 bases and 5 bases, there was a span of 14 bases. Germline V gene sequence: CDR1 LGHNA, CDR2 YSLEER. The CDR3 has 16 residues. CDR3 nucleotide sequence: TGCGCCAGCAGCCAAGATTGGGCTAGGACGGACAATGAGCAGTTCTTC. As protein: CASSQDWARTDNEQFF.

The chain has TRBV20-1 and TRBJ2-1; 11 bases match TRBD2. V trimming: 3 bases; J trimming: 0 bases; junction bases outside the gene matches: 4. The germline gives CDR1 DFQATT, CDR2 SNEGSKA (reference sequence). CDR3 length: 16 amino acids. The chain's CDR3 is CSARGTSGSSYNEQFF. The CDR3 bases are TGCAGTGCTAGGGGAACTAGCGGGAGCTCCTACAATGAGCAGTTCTTC.

This clonotype was seen a handful of times. The chain uses TRBV6-1 and TRBJ1-1, with 9 bases matching TRBD1. The V and J ends lost 6 bases and 5 bases, in that order; junction bases with no gene match: 7. The CDR3 loop spans 14 amino acids. CDR1 is MNHNS and CDR2 is SASEGT in the germline V gene. CDR3 in amino acids: CASSRGQGRTEAFF. The DNA of the CDR3 is TGTGCCAGCAGCCGAGGACAGGGGAGGACTGAAGCTTTCTTT.

CDR3 in DNA: TGTGCCAGCAGTCTCAACCGGGACAGCCACTCCTACGAGCAGTACTTC. It encodes CASSLNRDSHSYEQYF. The chain joins TRBV12-3 or TRBV12-4 to TRBJ2-7; TRBD1 matches at 7 bases. This CDR3 is 16 amino acids long. Unmatched junction bases numbered 10, after V lost 5 bases and J lost 0 bases.

Many counts were recorded for this clonotype. The rearrangement links TRBV29-1 to TRBJ2-1; 8 bases match TRBD2. J was trimmed by 8 bases and V by 5 bases; bases with no gene match: 11. This CDR3 contains 14 residues. CDR1 and CDR2 (germline): SQVTM, ANQGSEA. As DNA, the CDR3 is TGCAGCGTTCCGCCTAGCGGGCTCTTCTATGAGCAGTTCTTC. Residues: CSVPPSGLFYEQFF.

In this sample, this clonotype turned up many times. The chain combines TRBV11-2 with TRBJ1-1, with unresolved D. CDR1 SGHAT and CDR2 FQNNGV come from the germline V gene. This CDR3 is 15 amino acids long. Between the trimmed V and J ends, which lost 1 base and 2 bases, there was a span of 11 bases. The CDR3 here is CASSLGAGPNTEAFF. Here the CDR3 DNA reads TGTGCCAGCAGCTTAGGAGCAGGCCCTAACACTGAAGCTTTCTTT. The entire variable domain, with the rest obtained from reference TRBV11-2 and TRBJ1-1, is as follows: EAGVAQSPRYKIIEKRQSVAFWCNPISGHATLYWYQQILGQGPKLLIQFQNNGVVDDSQLPKDRFSAERLKGVDSTLKIQPAKLEDSAVYLCASSLGAGPNTEAFFGQGTRLTVV.

The chain joins TRBV2 to TRBJ2-7, with a weak D call TRBD2 (5 bases). V dropped 2 bases and J dropped 1 base, with 18 bases sitting between them. The CDR3 spans 17 residues. Per germline, CDR1 SNHLY and CDR2 FYNNEI. The chain's CDR3 is CASSENGRYTLSYEQYF. The CDR3 DNA reads as TGTGCCAGCAGTGAAAATGGGAGATATACCTTATCCTACGAGCAGTACTTC.

Only a few counts were recorded for this clonotype. The genes are TRBV12-3 or TRBV12-4 and TRBJ2-7; 10 bases map to TRBD2. V lost 3 bases, J lost 3 bases, and 2 bases stayed unmatched. The length of the CDR3 is 14 residues. The DNA for the CDR3 is TGTGCCAGCAGTTTGGCTAGCGGGGGCTACGAGCAGTACTTC. Amino acid sequence: CASSLASGGYEQYF.

DNA of the CDR3: TGTGCCAGCAGCTTAGCGCTTATAAAAGTAGCGGGACGCACAGATACGCAGTATTTT. Amino acids: CASSLALIKVAGRTDTQYF. The chain recombines TRBV7-2 with TRBJ2-3; 8 bases map to TRBD2. Germline V gives CDR1 SGHTA, CDR2 FQGNSA. The CDR3 runs 19 residues. V shed 0 bases and J 1 base; nucleotides not matched to a gene: 12.

J is TRBJ2-7 and V is TRBV28, with D possibly matching TRBD2 (5 bases). The CDR3 has 16 amino acids. Germline-derived CDR1 and CDR2 are MDHEN and SYDVKM. V was pared by 2 bases and J by 2 bases, with 16 bases between. The CDR3, as DNA: TGTGCCAGCAGTTTACGAGGGCAGGCTTTGGCCTACGAGCAGTACTTC. Protein sequence: CASSLRGQALAYEQYF.